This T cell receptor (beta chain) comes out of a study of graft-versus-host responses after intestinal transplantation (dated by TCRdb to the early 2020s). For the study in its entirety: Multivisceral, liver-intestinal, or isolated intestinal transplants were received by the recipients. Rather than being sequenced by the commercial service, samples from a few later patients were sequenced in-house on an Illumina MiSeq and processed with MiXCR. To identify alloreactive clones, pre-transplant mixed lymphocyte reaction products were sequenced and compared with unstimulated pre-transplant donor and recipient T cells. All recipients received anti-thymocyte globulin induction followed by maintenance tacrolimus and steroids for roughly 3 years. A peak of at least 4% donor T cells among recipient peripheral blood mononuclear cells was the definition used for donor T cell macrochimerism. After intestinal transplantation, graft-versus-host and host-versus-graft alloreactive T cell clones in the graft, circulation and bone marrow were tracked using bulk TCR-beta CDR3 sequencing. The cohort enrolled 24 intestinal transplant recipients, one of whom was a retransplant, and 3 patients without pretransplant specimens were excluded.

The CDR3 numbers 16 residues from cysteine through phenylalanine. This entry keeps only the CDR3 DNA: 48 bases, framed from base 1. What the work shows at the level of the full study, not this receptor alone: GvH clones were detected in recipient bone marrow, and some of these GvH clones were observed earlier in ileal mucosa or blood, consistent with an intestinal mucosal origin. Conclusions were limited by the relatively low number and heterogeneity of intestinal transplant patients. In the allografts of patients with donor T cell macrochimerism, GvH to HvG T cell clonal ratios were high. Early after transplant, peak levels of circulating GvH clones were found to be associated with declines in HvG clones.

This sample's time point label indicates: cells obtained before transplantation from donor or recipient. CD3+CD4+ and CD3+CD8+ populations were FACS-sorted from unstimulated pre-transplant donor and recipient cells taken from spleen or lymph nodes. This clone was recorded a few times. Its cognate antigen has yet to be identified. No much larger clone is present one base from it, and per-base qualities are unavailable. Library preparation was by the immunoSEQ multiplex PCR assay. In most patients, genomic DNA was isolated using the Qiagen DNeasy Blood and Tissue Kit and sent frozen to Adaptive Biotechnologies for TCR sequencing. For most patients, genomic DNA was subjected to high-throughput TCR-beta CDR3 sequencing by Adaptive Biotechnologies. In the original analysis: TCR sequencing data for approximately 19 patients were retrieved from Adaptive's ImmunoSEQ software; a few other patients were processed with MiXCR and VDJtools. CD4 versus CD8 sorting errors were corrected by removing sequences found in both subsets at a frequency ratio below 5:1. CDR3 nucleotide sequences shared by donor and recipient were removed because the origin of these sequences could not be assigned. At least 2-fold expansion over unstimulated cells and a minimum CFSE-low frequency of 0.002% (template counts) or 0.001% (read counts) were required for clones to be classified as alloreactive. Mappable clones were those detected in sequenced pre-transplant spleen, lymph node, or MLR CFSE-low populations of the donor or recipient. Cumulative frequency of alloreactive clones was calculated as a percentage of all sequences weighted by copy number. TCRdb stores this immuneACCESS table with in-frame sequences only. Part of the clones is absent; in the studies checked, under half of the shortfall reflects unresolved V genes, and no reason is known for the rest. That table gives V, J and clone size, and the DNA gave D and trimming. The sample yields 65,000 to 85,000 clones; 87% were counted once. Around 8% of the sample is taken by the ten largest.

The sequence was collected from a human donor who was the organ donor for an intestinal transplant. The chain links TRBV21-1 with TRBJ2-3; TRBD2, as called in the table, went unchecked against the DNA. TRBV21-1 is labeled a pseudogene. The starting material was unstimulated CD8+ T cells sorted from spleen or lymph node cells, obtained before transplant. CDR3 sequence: CASSKGITRGADTQYF. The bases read TGTGCCAGCAGCAAAGGGATTACGCGGGGGGCAGATACGCAGTATTTT.